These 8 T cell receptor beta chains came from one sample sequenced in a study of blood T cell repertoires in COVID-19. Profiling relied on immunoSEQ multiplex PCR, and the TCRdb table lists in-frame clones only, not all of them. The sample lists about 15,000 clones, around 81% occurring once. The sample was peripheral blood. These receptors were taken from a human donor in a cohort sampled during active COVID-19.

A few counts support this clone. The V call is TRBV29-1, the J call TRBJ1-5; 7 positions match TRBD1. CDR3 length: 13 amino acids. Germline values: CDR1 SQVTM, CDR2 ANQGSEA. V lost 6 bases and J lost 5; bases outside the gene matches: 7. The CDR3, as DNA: TGCAGCGTAGTTACAGGGGTCGATCAGCCCCAGCATTTT. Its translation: CSVVTGVDQPQHF. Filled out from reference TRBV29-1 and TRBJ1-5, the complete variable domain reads SAVISQKPSRDICQRGTSLTIQCQVDSQVTMMFWYRQQPGQSLTLIATANQGSEATYESGFVIDKFPISRPNLTFSTLTVSNMSPEDSSIYLCSVVTGVDQPQHFGDGTRLSIL.

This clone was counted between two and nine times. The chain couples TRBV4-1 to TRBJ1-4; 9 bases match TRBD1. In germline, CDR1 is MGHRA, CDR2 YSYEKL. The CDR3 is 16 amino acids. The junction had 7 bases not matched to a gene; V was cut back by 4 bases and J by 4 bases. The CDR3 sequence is CASSPGQGQGNEKLFF. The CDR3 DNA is TGCGCCAGCAGCCCAGGACAGGGGCAGGGTAATGAAAAACTGTTTTTT.

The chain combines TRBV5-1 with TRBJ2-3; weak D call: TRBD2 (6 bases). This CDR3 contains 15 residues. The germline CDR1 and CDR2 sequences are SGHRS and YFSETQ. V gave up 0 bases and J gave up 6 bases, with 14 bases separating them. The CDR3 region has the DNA TGCGCCAGCAGCTTGGGAGAGGCGGGGTTGGATACGCAGTATTTT. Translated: CASSLGEAGLDTQYF.

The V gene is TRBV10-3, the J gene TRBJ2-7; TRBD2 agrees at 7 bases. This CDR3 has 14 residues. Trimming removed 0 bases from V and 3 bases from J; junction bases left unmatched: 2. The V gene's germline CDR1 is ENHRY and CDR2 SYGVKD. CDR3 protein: CAISESGRGYEQYF. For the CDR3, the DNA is TGTGCCATCAGTGAGTCAGGGAGGGGCTACGAGCAGTACTTC.

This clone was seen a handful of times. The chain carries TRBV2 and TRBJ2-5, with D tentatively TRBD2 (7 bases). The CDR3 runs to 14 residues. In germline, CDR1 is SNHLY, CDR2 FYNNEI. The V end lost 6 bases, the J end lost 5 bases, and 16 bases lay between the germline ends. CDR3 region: CASRRGGGSETQYF. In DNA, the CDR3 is TGTGCCAGCAGGAGGGGAGGGGGTTCGGAGACCCAGTACTTC.

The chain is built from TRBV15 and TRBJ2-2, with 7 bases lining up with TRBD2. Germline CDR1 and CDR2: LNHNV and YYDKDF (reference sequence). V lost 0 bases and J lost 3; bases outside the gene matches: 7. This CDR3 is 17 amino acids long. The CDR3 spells CATSRDGGGIDTGELFF. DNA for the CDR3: TGTGCCACCAGCAGAGACGGGGGAGGGATCGACACCGGGGAGCTGTTTTTT.

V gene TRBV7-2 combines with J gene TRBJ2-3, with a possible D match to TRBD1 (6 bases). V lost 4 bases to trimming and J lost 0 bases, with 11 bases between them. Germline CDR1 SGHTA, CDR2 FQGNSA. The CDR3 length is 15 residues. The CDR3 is CASSSGGQSTDTQYF. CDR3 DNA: TGTGCCAGCAGCTCAGGTGGACAGAGCACAGATACGCAGTATTTT.

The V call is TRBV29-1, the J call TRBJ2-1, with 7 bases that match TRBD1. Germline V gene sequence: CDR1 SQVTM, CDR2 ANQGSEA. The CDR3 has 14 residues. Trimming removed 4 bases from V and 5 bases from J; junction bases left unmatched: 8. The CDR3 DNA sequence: TGCAGCGTTGCTCCACAGGGGTTTAACAATGAGCAGTTCTTC. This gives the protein CSVAPQGFNNEQFF.